Listed below are T cell receptor beta chains from one sample, sequenced in a study of vaccination and CD4 T cells after COVID-19. TCRdb redid the calling of the PCR reads with MiXCR, one entry per CDR3 protein. Seen here are about 4,500 distinct CDR3 sequences, around 62% observed once, and the top ten hold around 29%. Their antigen targets remain unknown. Sequencing used CD4+ T cells from blood, cultured in vitro. Receptors originate from a human donor in good health. Each CDR3 is given with its conserved first and last residue. Each record gives: V gene, J gene, CDR3 protein.

>TRBV6-2/TRBV6-3|TRBJ1-5
CASSYPSDSQPQHF
>TRBV20-1|TRBJ1-2
CSAPKRGQGGYGYTF
>TRBV6-2/TRBV6-3|TRBJ1-2
CASSSPSGTGGYGYTF
>TRBV2|TRBJ2-7
CASSDSYEQYF
>TRBV7-2|TRBJ2-7
CASSLRTDSYEQYF
>TRBV19|TRBJ2-2
CASRGGDTNTGELFF
>TRBV19|TRBJ1-2
CASSIGLGRDFSYGYTF
>TRBV6-5|TRBJ2-7
CASSYGAASGSIPYEQYF
>TRBV23-1|TRBJ2-5
CASSQSPAGGGMETQYF
>TRBV20-1|TRBJ2-7
CSASPFGISYEQYF
>TRBV24-1|TRBJ1-1
CATSDLPGQGSFF
>TRBV12-3/TRBV12-4|TRBJ1-1
CASSLTGYNTEAFF
>TRBV7-6|TRBJ2-5
CASSGLAGSSGETQYF
>TRBV19|TRBJ1-1
CASGRAEAFF
>TRBV30|TRBJ2-7
CAWTPGLISSYEQYF
>TRBV6-1|TRBJ2-3
CASSDQTGGTDTQYF
>TRBV20-1|TRBJ1-6
CSARDEGLHSPLHF
>TRBV10-1|TRBJ2-2
CASSEPLQGLELFF
>TRBV7-2|TRBJ1-5
CASSYRGDQPQHF
>TRBV11-2|TRBJ1-1
CASTPMGLKVEAFF
>TRBV2|TRBJ1-1
CASSSTGEGNTEAFF
>TRBV12-3/TRBV12-4|TRBJ1-2
CASRAGTQGYGYTF
>TRBV2|TRBJ2-7
CASNYLGSYEQYF
>TRBV19|TRBJ2-1
CASHGDFLPYNEQFF
>TRBV20-1|TRBJ2-2
CSARVAGGVTGELFF
>TRBV15|TRBJ1-5
CATSGTGSRQPQHF
>TRBV7-8|TRBJ2-7
CASSLTGGEQYF
>TRBV20-1|TRBJ2-1
CSARAPGTSGEVF
>TRBV27|TRBJ2-4
CASRGTDQNIQYF
>TRBV19|TRBJ2-7
CASSLGGSYEQYF
>TRBV20-1|TRBJ1-6
CSRGTAGSPLHF
>TRBV7-9|TRBJ1-2
CASSLREGYTF
>TRBV15|TRBJ2-2
CATSRGGTPNTGELFF
>TRBV6-2/TRBV6-3|TRBJ2-1
CASSSPRTGPPVQFF
>TRBV6-2/TRBV6-3|TRBJ2-3
CASSYSHGWGLEFPRTQYF
>TRBV20-1|TRBJ2-5
CSARSGTRLETQYF
>TRBV18|TRBJ2-2
CASSPPGGNTGELFF
>TRBV28|TRBJ1-2
CASSLRTVRNYGYTF
>TRBV20-1|TRBJ1-5
CSASAGAGVLPQHF
>TRBV20-1|TRBJ1-5
CSARAGVQPQHF
>TRBV7-8|TRBJ1-6
CASSLGGEATERRSPLHF
>TRBV20-1|TRBJ1-1
CSAPGHTEAFF